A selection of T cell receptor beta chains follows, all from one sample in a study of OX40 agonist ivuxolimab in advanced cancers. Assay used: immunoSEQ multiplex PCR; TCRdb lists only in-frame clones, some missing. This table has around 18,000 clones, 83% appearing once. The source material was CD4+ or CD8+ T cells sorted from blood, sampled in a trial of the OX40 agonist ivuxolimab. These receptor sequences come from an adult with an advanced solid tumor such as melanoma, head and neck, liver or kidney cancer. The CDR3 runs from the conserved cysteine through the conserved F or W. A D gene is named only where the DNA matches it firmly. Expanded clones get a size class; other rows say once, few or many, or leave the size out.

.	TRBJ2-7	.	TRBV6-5	TGTGCCAAAAACCGGGCCAACTACGAGCAGTACTTC	CAKNRANYEQYF
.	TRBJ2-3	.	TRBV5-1	TGCGCCAGCAGCCCCGGGCTAGGGGTCACAGATACGCAGTATTTT	CASSPGLGVTDTQYF
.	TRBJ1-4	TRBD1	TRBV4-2	TGTGCCAGCAGCCGGGGGGGGACAGGGGAAGGGCAGAAACTGTTTTTT	CASSRGGTGEGQKLFF
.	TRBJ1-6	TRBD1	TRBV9	TGTGCCAGCAGCGGCCGTCCGGGACAGGGTTCACCCCTCCACTTT	CASSGRPGQGSPLHF
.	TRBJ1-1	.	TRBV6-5	TGTGCCAGCACCCGGGGCACTGAAGCTTTCTTT	CASTRGTEAFF
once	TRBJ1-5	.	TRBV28	TGTGCCAGCAGTCCATTCGGTGGAAGCAATCAGCCCCAGCATTTT	CASSPFGGSNQPQHF
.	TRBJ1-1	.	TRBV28	TGTGCCAGCGGGTCAGGGGCCACGTGGACTGAAGCTTTCTTT	CASGSGATWTEAFF
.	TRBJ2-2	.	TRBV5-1	TGCGCCAGCAGCTTGGGACTCCGGAGCGGGGAGCTGTTTTTT	CASSLGLRSGELFF
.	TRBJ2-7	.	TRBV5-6	TGTGCCAGCAGGTTAGGGGGTGGACCATTCGACGAGCAGTACTTC	CASRLGGGPFDEQYF
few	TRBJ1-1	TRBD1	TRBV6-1	TGTGCCACCCGGGACAGGGTCCTTAGAGCTTTCTTT	CATRDRVLRAFF
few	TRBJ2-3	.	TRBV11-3	TGTGCCAGCAGCTTAAACTACAGAGATACGCAGTATTTT	CASSLNYRDTQYF